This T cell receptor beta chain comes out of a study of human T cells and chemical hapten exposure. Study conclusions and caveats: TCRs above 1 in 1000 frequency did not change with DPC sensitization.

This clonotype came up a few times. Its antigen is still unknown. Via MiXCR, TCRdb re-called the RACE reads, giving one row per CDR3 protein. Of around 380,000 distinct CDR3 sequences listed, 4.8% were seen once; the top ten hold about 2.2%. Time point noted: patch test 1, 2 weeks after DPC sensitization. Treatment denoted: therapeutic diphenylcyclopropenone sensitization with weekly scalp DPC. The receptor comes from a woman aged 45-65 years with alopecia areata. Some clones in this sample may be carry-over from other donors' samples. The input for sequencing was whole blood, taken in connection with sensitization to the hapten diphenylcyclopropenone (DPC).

In DNA form, the CDR3 reads TGCAGTGCTAGCGAGGGGCAGGGGAGGCAGCCCCAGCATTTT. This translates into CSASEGQGRQPQHF. V gene TRBV20-1 combines with J gene TRBJ1-5; D is perhaps TRBD1 (6 bases). The CDR3 loop spans 14 amino acids. CDR1 and CDR2 from the germline V gene are DFQATT and SNEGSKA (reference sequence). Deletions cut 3 bases from V and 7 bases from J, with 16 bases between.